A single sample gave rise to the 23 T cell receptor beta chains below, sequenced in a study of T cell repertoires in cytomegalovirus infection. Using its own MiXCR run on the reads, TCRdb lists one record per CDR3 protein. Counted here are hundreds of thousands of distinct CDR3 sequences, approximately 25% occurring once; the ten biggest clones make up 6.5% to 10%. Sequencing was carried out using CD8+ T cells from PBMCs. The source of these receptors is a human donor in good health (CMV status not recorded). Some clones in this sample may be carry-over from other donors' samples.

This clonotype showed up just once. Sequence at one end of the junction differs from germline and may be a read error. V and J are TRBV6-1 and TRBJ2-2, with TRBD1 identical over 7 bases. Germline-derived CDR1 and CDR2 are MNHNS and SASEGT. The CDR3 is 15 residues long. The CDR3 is CANSYRQGWTGELFF. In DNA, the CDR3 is TGTGCCAACAGTTACCGACAGGGATGGACCGGGGAGCTGTTTTTT.

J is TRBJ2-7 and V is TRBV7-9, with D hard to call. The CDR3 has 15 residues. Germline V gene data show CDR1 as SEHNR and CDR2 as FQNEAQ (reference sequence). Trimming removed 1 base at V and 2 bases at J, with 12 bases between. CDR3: CASSLGIGNTYEQYV. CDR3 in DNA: TGTGCCAGCAGCTTAGGTATAGGGAACACCTACGAGCAGTACGTC.

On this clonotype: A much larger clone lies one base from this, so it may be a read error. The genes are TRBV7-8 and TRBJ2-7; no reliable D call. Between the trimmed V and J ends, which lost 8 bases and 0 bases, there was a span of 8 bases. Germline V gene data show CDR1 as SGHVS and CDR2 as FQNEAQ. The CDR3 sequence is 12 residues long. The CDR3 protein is CASRNSSYEQYF. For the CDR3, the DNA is TGTGCCAGCCGGAACAGCTCCTACGAGCAGTACTTC.

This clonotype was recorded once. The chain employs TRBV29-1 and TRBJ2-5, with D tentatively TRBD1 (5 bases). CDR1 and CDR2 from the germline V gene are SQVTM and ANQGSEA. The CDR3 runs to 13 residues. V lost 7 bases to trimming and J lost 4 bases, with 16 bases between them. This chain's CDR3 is CSELGPRLETQYF. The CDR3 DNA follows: TGCAGCGAACTGGGGCCTAGACTAGAGACCCAGTACTTC.

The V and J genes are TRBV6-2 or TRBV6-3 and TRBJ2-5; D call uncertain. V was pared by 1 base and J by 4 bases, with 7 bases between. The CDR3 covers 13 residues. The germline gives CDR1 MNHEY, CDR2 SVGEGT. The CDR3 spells CASSYYPGETQYF. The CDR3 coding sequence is TGTGCCAGCAGTTACTACCCAGGAGAGACCCAGTACTTC.

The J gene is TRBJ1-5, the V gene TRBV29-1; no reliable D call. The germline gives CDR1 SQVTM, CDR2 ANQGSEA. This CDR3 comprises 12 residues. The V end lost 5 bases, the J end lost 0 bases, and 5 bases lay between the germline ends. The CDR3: CSVQDSNQPQHF. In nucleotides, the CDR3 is TGCAGCGTTCAGGATAGCAATCAGCCCCAGCATTTT.

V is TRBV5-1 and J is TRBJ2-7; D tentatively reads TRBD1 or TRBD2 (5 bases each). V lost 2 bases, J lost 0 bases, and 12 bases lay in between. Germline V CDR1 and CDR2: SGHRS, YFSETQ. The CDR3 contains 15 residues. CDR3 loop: CASSFGAASSYEQYF. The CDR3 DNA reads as TGCGCCAGCAGCTTCGGGGCAGCCAGCTCCTACGAGCAGTACTTC.

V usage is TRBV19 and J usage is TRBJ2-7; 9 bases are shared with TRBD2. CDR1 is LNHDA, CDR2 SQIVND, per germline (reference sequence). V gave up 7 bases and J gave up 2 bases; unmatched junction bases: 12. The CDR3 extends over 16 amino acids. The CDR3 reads CASIHSERGETYEQYV. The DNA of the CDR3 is TGTGCCAGTATCCACAGCGAGCGGGGGGAAACCTACGAGCAGTACGTC.

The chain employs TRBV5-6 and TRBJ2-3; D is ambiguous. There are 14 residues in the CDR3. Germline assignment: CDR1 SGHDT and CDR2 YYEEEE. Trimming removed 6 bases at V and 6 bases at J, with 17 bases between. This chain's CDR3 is CASTSAPQSDTQYF. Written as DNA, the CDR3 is TGTGCCAGCACCTCCGCACCTCAGTCGGATACGCAGTATTTT.

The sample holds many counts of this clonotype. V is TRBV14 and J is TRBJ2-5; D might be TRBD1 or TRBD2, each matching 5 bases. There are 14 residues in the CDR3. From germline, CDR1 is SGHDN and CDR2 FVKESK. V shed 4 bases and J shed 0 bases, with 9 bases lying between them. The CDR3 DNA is TGTGCCAGCAGCCCTTGGGACCACCAAGAGACCCAGTACTTC. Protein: CASSPWDHQETQYF.

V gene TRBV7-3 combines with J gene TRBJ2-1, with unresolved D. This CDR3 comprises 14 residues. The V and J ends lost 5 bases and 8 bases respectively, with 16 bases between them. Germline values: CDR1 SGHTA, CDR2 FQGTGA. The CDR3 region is CASSPDGRSDEQFF. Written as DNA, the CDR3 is TGTGCCAGCAGCCCTGACGGACGGTCAGATGAGCAGTTCTTC.

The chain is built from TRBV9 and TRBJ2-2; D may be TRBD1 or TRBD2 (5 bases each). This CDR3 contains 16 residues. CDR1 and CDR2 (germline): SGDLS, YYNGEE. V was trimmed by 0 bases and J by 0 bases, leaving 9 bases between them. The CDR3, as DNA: TGTGCCAGCAGCGTAGAGGGACGGACGAACACCGGGGAGCTGTTTTTT. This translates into CASSVEGRTNTGELFF.

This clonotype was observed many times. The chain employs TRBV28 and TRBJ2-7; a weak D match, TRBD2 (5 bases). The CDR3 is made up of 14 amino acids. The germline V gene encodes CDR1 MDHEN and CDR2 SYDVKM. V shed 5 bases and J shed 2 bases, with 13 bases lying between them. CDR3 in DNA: TGTGCCAGCAGTCCGGGCAGCGGCCCCTACGAGCAGTACGTC. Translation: CASSPGSGPYEQYV.

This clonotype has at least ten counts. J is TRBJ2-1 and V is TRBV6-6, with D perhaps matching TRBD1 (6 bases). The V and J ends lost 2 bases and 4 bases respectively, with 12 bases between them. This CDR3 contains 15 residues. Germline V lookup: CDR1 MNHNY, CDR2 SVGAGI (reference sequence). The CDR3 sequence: CASSYDGQGYNEQFF. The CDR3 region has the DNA TGTGCCAGCAGTTACGACGGGCAGGGGTACAATGAGCAGTTCTTC.

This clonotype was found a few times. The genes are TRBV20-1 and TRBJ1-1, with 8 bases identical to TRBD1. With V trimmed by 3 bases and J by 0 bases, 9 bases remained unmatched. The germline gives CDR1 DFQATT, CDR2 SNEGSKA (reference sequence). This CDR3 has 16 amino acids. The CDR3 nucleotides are TGCAGTGCTAGGGACAGGGCTCAACTTTTGAACACTGAAGCTTTCTTT. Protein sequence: CSARDRAQLLNTEAFF.

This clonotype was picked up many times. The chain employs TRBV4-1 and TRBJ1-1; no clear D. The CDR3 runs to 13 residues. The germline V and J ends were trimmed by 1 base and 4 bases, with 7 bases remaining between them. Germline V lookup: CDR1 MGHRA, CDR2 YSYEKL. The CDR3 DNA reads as TGCGCCAGCAGCCAAGTTCAACGCACTGAAGCTTTCTTT. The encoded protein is CASSQVQRTEAFF.

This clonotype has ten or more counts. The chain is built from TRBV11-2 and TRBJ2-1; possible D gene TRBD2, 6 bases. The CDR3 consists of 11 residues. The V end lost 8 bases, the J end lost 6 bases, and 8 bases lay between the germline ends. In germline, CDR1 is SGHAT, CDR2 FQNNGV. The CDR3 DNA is TGTGCCAGCGCGGGGAGCAATGAGCAGTTCTTC. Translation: CASAGSNEQFF.

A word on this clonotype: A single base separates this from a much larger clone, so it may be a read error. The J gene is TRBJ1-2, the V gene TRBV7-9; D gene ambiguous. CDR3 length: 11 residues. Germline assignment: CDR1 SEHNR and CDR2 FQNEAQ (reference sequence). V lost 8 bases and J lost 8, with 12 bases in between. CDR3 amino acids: CASGHGWGYTF. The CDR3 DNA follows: TGTGCCAGCGGCCACGGTTGGGGCTACACCTTC.

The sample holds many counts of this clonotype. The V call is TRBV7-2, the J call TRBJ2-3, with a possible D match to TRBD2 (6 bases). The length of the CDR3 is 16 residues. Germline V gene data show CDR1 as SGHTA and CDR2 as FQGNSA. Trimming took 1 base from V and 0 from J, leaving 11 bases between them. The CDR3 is CASSLDDGGSTDTQYF. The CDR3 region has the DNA TGTGCCAGCAGCTTAGATGACGGGGGAAGCACAGATACGCAGTATTTT.

CDR3 sequence: CASTQNRDSGYTF. The CDR3 DNA follows: TGTGCCAGCACCCAGAACAGGGACAGTGGCTACACCTTC. The chain links TRBV9 to TRBJ1-2; 7 nucleotides agree with TRBD1. Germline V gene lookup returns CDR1 SGDLS and CDR2 YYNGEE. V gave up 6 bases and J gave up 7 bases; unmatched junction bases: 9. The length of the CDR3 is 13 residues. The complete variable domain, with remaining parts taken from reference TRBV9 and TRBJ1-2, reads DSGVTQTPKHLITATGQRVTLRCSPRSGDLSVYWYQQSLDQGLQFLIQYYNGEERAKGNILERFSAQQFPDLHSELNLSSLELGDSALYFCASTQNRDSGYTFGSGTRLTVV.

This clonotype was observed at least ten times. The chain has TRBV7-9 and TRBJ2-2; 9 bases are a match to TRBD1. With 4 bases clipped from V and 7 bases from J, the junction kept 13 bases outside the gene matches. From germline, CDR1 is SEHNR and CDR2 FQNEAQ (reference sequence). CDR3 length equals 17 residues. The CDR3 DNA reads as TGTGCCAGCAGCTCAAGTCGGGACAGGGCTCAACACGGGGAGCTGTTTTTT. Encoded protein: CASSSSRDRAQHGELFF.

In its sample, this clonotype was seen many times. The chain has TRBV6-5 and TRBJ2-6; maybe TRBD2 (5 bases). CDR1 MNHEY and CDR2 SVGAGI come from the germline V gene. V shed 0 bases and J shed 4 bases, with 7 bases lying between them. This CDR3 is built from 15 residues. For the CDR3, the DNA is TGTGCCAGCAGTTACTCATCGGGGGGGGCCAACGTCCTGACTTTC. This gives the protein CASSYSSGGANVLTF.

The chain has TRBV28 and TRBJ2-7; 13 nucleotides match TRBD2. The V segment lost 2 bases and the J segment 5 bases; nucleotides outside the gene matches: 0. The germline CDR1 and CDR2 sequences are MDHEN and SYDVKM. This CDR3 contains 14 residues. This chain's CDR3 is CASSLGLAGDEQYV. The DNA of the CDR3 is TGTGCCAGCAGTTTAGGACTAGCGGGGGACGAGCAGTACGTC.